The TCR beta chain described here comes from a study of cytomegalovirus exposure and HLA in healthy donors. Study outcomes and limitations: Over 150 TCR beta chains were listed as cytomegalovirus-associated. While the bulk of TCR sequences proved rare, some public TCRs turned up in many donors. The classifier reportedly diagnosed cytomegalovirus status with high sensitivity and specificity.

Comments on this clone: Its antigen is currently unknown.

TCRdb keeps only in-frame clones here, not all; method: immunoSEQ multiplex PCR. This sample has under 200,000 clones, with 95% to 97% found just once. The CDR3 loop spans 15 amino acids. V dropped 3 bases and J dropped 4; count of bases not matched to a gene: 6. The germline V gene has CDR1 GTSNPN and CDR2 SVGIG (reference sequence). The chain couples TRBV30 to TRBJ2-2, with 9 bases identical to TRBD2. Sequenced input: PBMCs. The receptor comes from a woman under 30 in good health and CMV-seronegative. In DNA form, the CDR3 reads TGTGCCTGGAGAAGGGGGCGGGGGGGCACCGGGGAGCTGTTTTTT. Protein product: CAWRRGRGGTGELFF. Drawing the rest from reference TRBV30 and TRBJ2-2, the complete variable domain is SQTIHQWPATLVQPVGSPLSLECTVEGTSNPNLYWYRQAAGRGLQLLFYSVGIGQISSEVPQNLSASRPQDRQFILSSKKLLLSDSGFYLCAWRRGRGGTGELFFGEGSRLTVL.